These 21 T cell receptor beta chains originate from one sample sequenced in a study of shared clonotypes between healthy human individuals. Some clones are missing from TCRdb's copy, which holds only in-frame ones; the method was immunoSEQ multiplex PCR. The sample has about 2.4 million clones, approximately 93% seen once; the top ten hold approximately 0.36%. The sample comprised naive CD4+ T cells from PBMCs. The subset: CD45RA+ positively selected. Every receptor here comes from a man younger than 35 in good health. Some clones in this sample may be carry-over from other donors' samples.

The V and J genes are TRBV28 and TRBJ1-1; D possibly corresponds to TRBD1 (5 bases). This CDR3 has 14 residues. V was trimmed by 5 bases and J by 6 bases, leaving 16 bases between them. The germline V gene encodes CDR1 MDHEN and CDR2 SYDVKM. CDR3 sequence reads: CASSRPPRVSEAFF. In nucleotides, the CDR3 is TGTGCCAGCAGTCGTCCACCCAGGGTCTCTGAAGCTTTCTTT.

This clone was seen a handful of times. This same CDR3 is encoded by further DNA sequences in the sample. The rearrangement uses TRBV2 and TRBJ2-7; D is tentatively TRBD1 or TRBD2 (5 bases each). The CDR3 is 14 amino acids. Germline CDR1 SNHLY, CDR2 FYNNEI. Trimming removed 3 bases from V and 1 base from J, with 10 bases in between. The CDR3 loop is CASSEQGASYEQYF. In nucleotides, the CDR3 is TGTGCCAGCAGTGAGCAGGGAGCATCCTACGAGCAGTACTTC. Combining the CDR3 with reference TRBV2 and TRBJ2-7 gives the whole variable domain EPEVTQTPSHQVTQMGQEVILRCVPISNHLYFYWYRQILGQKVEFLVSFYNNEISEKSEIFDDQFSVERPDGSNFTLKIRSTKLEDSAMYFCASSEQGASYEQYFGPGTRLTVT.

The chain is built from TRBV6-5 and TRBJ1-6, with D maybe TRBD1 (5 bases). Germline V lookup: CDR1 MNHEY, CDR2 SVGAGI. The CDR3 consists of 16 residues. Trimming took off 0 bases at V and 10 bases at J, with 16 bases between the two ends. CDR3 coding DNA: TGTGCCAGCAGTTACTCGACGCAGGGCTTGGAATCACCCCTCCACTTT. Translating it yields CASSYSTQGLESPLHF.

The J gene is TRBJ1-2, the V gene TRBV9; D gene unclear. The CDR3 has 15 amino acids. Trimming took off 0 bases at V and 6 bases at J, with 15 bases between the two ends. From germline, CDR1 is SGDLS and CDR2 YYNGEE. The CDR3 loop is CASSVATSEIHGYTF. The CDR3 DNA reads as TGTGCCAGCAGCGTAGCTACGTCGGAAATTCATGGCTACACCTTC.

The chain uses TRBV7-2 and TRBJ2-1; 7 bases are shared with TRBD2. Germline CDR1 is SGHTA and CDR2 is FQGNSA. V was clipped by 5 bases and J by 2 bases; unmatched bases: 12. The CDR3 covers 17 residues. CDR3 coding DNA: TGTGCCAGCAGCCCCGGTCGGGGCGGGAGTCCCTACAATGAGCAGTTCTTC. Translated, it gives CASSPGRGGSPYNEQFF. Full variable domain (missing parts from reference TRBV7-2 and TRBJ2-1): GAGVSQSPSNKVTEKGKDVELRCDPISGHTALYWYRQSLGQGLEFLIYFQGNSAPDKSGLPSDRFSAERTGGSVSTLTIQRTQQEDSAVYLCASSPGRGGSPYNEQFFGPGTRLTVL.

The CDR3 coding sequence is TGTGCCAGTCGAGTACAGGGGGCGTCCGAGCAGTACTTC. Protein sequence: CASRVQGASEQYF. The chain uses TRBV28 and TRBJ2-7, with 9 bases matching TRBD1. V lost 9 bases to trimming and J lost 6 bases; unmatched junction nucleotides: 9. The germline V gene has CDR1 MDHEN and CDR2 SYDVKM. The CDR3 has 13 amino acids.

V usage is TRBV18 and J usage is TRBJ1-1, with D uncertain. CDR3 length equals 15 residues. Germline V CDR1 and CDR2: KGHSH, LQKENI. The ends were cut back, 1 base at V and 2 bases at J, with 11 bases in the middle. CDR3 protein: CASSPQDLRNTEAFF. The CDR3 DNA follows: TGTGCCAGCTCACCACAAGATCTTAGAAACACTGAAGCTTTCTTT.

This sequence joins TRBV19 and TRBJ1-1, with D perhaps matching TRBD1 (6 bases). V was pared by 5 bases and J by 1 base, with 14 bases between. Germline loops: CDR1 LNHDA, CDR2 SQIVND (reference sequence). CDR3 length: 15 residues. In DNA, the CDR3 is TGTGCCAGTAGTGGTCTACAGGGTACGAACACTGAAGCTTTCTTT. Translating gives CASSGLQGTNTEAFF.

This chain links TRBV6-4 with TRBJ2-3, with 8 bases matching TRBD1. V was clipped by 0 bases and J by 2 bases; unmatched bases: 7. The germline V gene has CDR1 MRHNA and CDR2 SNTAGT. This CDR3 comprises 17 residues. The CDR3 reads CASSDSWQGASTDTQYF. CDR3 in DNA: TGTGCCAGCAGTGACTCTTGGCAGGGGGCCTCCACAGATACGCAGTATTTT.

The chain combines TRBV6-1 with TRBJ1-5; 11 nucleotides line up with TRBD1. Trimming removed 3 bases from V and 4 bases from J; junction bases left unmatched: 2. This CDR3 region has 15 residues. Germline V gene lookup returns CDR1 MNHNS and CDR2 SASEGT. The CDR3 sequence: CASSEGTGGNQPQHF. The CDR3 bases are TGTGCCAGCAGTGAGGGGACAGGGGGGAATCAGCCCCAGCATTTT.

This chain connects TRBV6-5 to TRBJ1-1, with 7 bases lining up with TRBD1. The V gene end was trimmed by 5 bases and the J gene end by 0 bases; junction bases not matched to a gene: 6. From germline, CDR1 is MNHEY and CDR2 SVGAGI. The CDR3 is made up of 15 amino acids. In DNA, the CDR3 is TGTGCCAGCAGTCCCGGGACAGTTATGAACACTGAAGCTTTCTTT. It codes for CASSPGTVMNTEAFF.

The chain links TRBV6-6 to TRBJ1-5, with D possibly matching TRBD1 (6 bases). V shed 7 bases and J shed 7 bases, with 14 bases lying between them. CDR3 size: 13 residues. The V gene's germline CDR1 is MNHNY and CDR2 SVGAGI (reference sequence). Here the CDR3 reads CASTGGARQPQHF. The CDR3 DNA follows: TGTGCCAGCACGGGGGGCGCCAGGCAGCCCCAGCATTTT.

The V and J genes are TRBV9 and TRBJ2-3; 14 bases map to TRBD2. The CDR3 totals 17 residues. Germline-derived CDR1 and CDR2 are SGDLS and YYNGEE. J lost 3 bases, V lost 2 bases, and 5 bases had no gene match. CDR3 sequence (DNA): TGTGCCAGCAGCGTCGGGACTAGCGGGAGTTTGACAGATACGCAGTATTTT. As protein: CASSVGTSGSLTDTQYF.

Comment on this clone: The same CDR3 also results from other DNA sequences found in this sample. This chain connects TRBV5-1 to TRBJ2-5; 7 positions agree with TRBD1. The junction had 3 bases not matched to a gene; V was cut back by 2 bases and J by 2 bases. CDR3 size: 14 residues. Germline CDR1 reads SGHRS; CDR2 reads YFSETQ. CDR3 loop: CASSLTGAQETQYF. The CDR3 DNA sequence: TGCGCCAGCAGCTTAACAGGGGCACAAGAGACCCAGTACTTC.

The chain recombines TRBV6-5 with TRBJ1-1; possible D gene TRBD1, 6 bases. Trimming pared 0 bases from V and 0 bases from J, leaving 8 bases between. Germline V CDR1 and CDR2: MNHEY, SVGAGI. The CDR3 is made up of 15 amino acids. CDR3 coding DNA: TGTGCCAGCAGTTACTCGAGGACAGTGAACACTGAAGCTTTCTTT. This encodes CASSYSRTVNTEAFF.

This clone appeared a single time. V usage is TRBV6-4 and J usage is TRBJ1-4, with TRBD1 identical over 9 bases. The length of the CDR3 is 16 residues. The germline gives CDR1 MRHNA, CDR2 SNTAGT. V lost 1 base and J lost 7; bases outside the gene matches: 7. The CDR3 DNA follows: TGTGCCAGCAGTGACTTATACAGGGGGCCGGGTGAAAAACTGTTTTTT. Protein product: CASSDLYRGPGEKLFF.

V is TRBV13 and J is TRBJ2-5; D is possibly TRBD1 (5 bases). The V end was cut by 2 bases, the J end by 1 base, with 8 bases between. Germline CDR1 reads PRHDT; CDR2 reads FYEKMQ (reference sequence). The CDR3 consists of 14 residues. The CDR3 region is CASSLRQPQETQYF. As DNA, the CDR3 is TGTGCCAGCAGCTTACGACAGCCCCAAGAGACCCAGTACTTC.

For the CDR3, the DNA is TGTGCCAGCAGCGTCGACGACGGACGGATCGCTGATGGCTACACCTTC. Translation gives CASSVDDGRIADGYTF. The V and J genes are TRBV9 and TRBJ1-2; D is unresolved. Trimming removed 2 bases from V and 6 bases from J, with 20 bases in between. This CDR3 comprises 16 residues. CDR1 is SGDLS and CDR2 is YYNGEE in the germline V gene.

The chain uses TRBV28 and TRBJ1-5; possible D gene TRBD1, 6 bases. Germline CDR1 MDHEN, CDR2 SYDVKM. The CDR3 has 16 residues. Trimming stripped 6 bases from V and 4 bases from J, with 19 bases between. The CDR3 is CASRAPGGKGNQPQHF. CDR3 DNA: TGTGCCAGCAGGGCTCCCGGGGGCAAGGGTAATCAGCCCCAGCATTTT.

Only one count was recorded for this clone. V is TRBV5-5 and J is TRBJ1-2; the D gene is possibly TRBD1 (6 bases). CDR1 and CDR2 from the germline V gene are SGHKS and YYEKEE (reference sequence). The CDR3 spans 17 residues. The V gene lost 3 bases and the J gene lost 3 bases, with 21 bases spanning the gap. For the CDR3, the DNA is TGTGCCAGCAGCTATTCACGGGGGGCCGACTTGCACTATGGCTACACCTTC. Its translation: CASSYSRGADLHYGYTF. Full variable domain (outside the CDR3, taken from reference TRBV5-5 and TRBJ1-2): DAGVTQSPTHLIKTRGQQVTLRCSPISGHKSVSWYQQVLGQGPQFIFQYYEKEERGRGNFPDRFSARQFPNYSSELNVNALLLGDSALYLCASSYSRGADLHYGYTFGSGTRLTVV.

The chain couples TRBV7-6 to TRBJ2-7, with TRBD2 matching 9 bases. V gave up 0 bases and J gave up 4 bases; unmatched junction bases: 1. The CDR3 contains 14 residues. Germline V lookup: CDR1 SGHVS, CDR2 FNYEAQ. The CDR3 nucleotides are TGTGCCAGCAGCTTAGCTAGCGGGAGATACGAGCAGTACTTC. Protein: CASSLASGRYEQYF. Complete variable domain (other parts from reference TRBV7-6 and TRBJ2-7): GAGVSQSPRYKVTKRGQDVALRCDPISGHVSLYWYRQALGQGPEFLTYFNYEAQQDKSGLPNDRFSAERPEGSISTLTIQRTEQRDSAMYRCASSLASGRYEQYFGPGTRLTVT.